The rows below give T cell receptor beta chains drawn from one sample of a study of blood T cells in healthy people across ages. TCRdb re-derived calls from the 5' RACE reads in MiXCR, one entry per CDR3 protein. The data hold some 1.5 million distinct CDR3 sequences, with approximately 28% observed a single time. Sequenced sample: blood. The receptors come from a woman aged 25 to 39 in good health. CDR3s include the opening cysteine and the closing phenylalanine or tryptophan. The order of the fields is J gene, D gene, clone size, V gene, CDR3 protein, CDR3 DNA. The D gene is left open where the match is weak. A row's size may be missing; if present it is once, few, many or a size class.

TRBJ1-6,NA,NA,TRBV9,CASSVVGSGSPPHF,NA
TRBJ2-5,NA,NA,TRBV24-1,CATSERYLETQYF,TGTGCCACCAGTGAAAGATACTTAGAGACCCAGTACTTC
TRBJ2-6,NA,NA,TRBV12-3/TRBV12-4,CASSFGVDRPGANVLTF,TGTGCCAGCAGTTTTGGTGTGGATCGCCCCGGGGCCAACGTCCTGACTTTC
TRBJ2-3,NA,NA,TRBV27,CASSPTKPRPSSTDTQYF,TGTGCCAGCAGTCCAACCAAGCCCCGACCGTCTAGCACAGATACGCAGTATTTT
TRBJ1-4,TRBD1,once,TRBV6-5,CASRDRAGGEKLFF,TGTGCCAGCAGAGACAGGGCCGGAGGGGAAAAACTGTTTTTT
TRBJ2-1,TRBD2,NA,TRBV7-3,CASSLWGPGGENEQFF,TGTGCCAGCAGCTTGTGGGGGCCCGGGGGGGAAAATGAGCAGTTCTTC
TRBJ2-3,NA,few,TRBV29-1,CSGWGREADTQYF,TGCAGCGGATGGGGCCGAGAGGCAGATACGCAGTATTTT
TRBJ2-5,TRBD1,many,TRBV20-1,CSARQGANPQETQYF,TGCAGTGCTCGACAGGGGGCTAATCCCCAAGAGACCCAGTACTTC
TRBJ1-5,NA,few,TRBV12-3/TRBV12-4,CASSFQKLQGYSNQPQHF,TGTGCCAGCAGCTTCCAAAAGCTACAGGGATATAGCAATCAGCCCCAGCATTTT
TRBJ1-2,TRBD1,few,TRBV12-3/TRBV12-4,CASSLDRDRGDYGYTF,TGTGCCAGCAGTTTAGACCGGGACAGGGGGGATTATGGCTACACCTTC
TRBJ2-7,NA,few,TRBV29-1,CSVTRTASYEQYF,TGCAGCGTGACAAGGACAGCCTCCTACGAGCAGTACTTC
TRBJ2-7,NA,NA,TRBV10-3,CAISESRGGAHGEQYF,TGTGCCATCAGTGAGTCGCGAGGGGGGGCCCACGGGGAGCAGTACTTC
TRBJ2-1,NA,few,TRBV12-3/TRBV12-4,CASSLLQAYNEQFF,TGTGCCAGCAGTTTACTACAGGCGTACAATGAGCAGTTCTTC
TRBJ1-1,TRBD1,NA,TRBV20-1,CSATGGGTEAFF,TGCAGTGCTACAGGGGGCGGAACTGAAGCTTTCTTT
TRBJ2-1,NA,few,TRBV7-9,CAVGSGDEQFF,TGTGCCGTGGGCAGTGGCGATGAGCAGTTCTTC
TRBJ1-5,NA,NA,TRBV19,CASREPGPSFNQPQHF,TGTGCCAGTAGAGAACCGGGACCCAGCTTCAATCAGCCCCAGCATTTT
TRBJ2-5,NA,many,TRBV6-1,CASSGSKETQYF,TGTGCCAGCAGCGGCTCGAAAGAGACCCAGTACTTC
TRBJ1-2,NA,NA,TRBV7-9,CASSSPLSYGYTF,TGTGCCAGCAGCTCCCCTCTCAGCTATGGCTACACCTTC
TRBJ2-1,NA,few,TRBV9,CASSPRSSDGEQFF,TGTGCCAGCAGTCCAAGGTCTAGCGACGGTGAGCAGTTCTTC
TRBJ2-1,NA,NA,TRBV20-1,CSARGGFFGTGNEQFF,TGCAGTGCTAGAGGGGGATTTTTCGGGACGGGGAATGAGCAGTTCTTC
TRBJ2-5,TRBD2,NA,TRBV3-1,CASGERLAGVETQYF,TGTGCCAGCGGCGAAAGACTAGCGGGGGTGGAGACCCAGTACTTC
TRBJ2-3,NA,few,TRBV10-3,CAISENGLEDTQYF,TGTGCCATCAGTGAGAACGGGCTGGAGGATACGCAGTATTTT
TRBJ1-2,NA,NA,TRBV7-9,CASSWGDSNYGYTF,TGTGCCAGCAGCTGGGGTGACAGTAACTATGGCTACACCTTC
TRBJ1-1,NA,few,TRBV7-2,CASSFLTKGGTEAFF,TGTGCCAGCAGCTTCCTCACCAAGGGGGGGACCGAAGCTTTCTTT